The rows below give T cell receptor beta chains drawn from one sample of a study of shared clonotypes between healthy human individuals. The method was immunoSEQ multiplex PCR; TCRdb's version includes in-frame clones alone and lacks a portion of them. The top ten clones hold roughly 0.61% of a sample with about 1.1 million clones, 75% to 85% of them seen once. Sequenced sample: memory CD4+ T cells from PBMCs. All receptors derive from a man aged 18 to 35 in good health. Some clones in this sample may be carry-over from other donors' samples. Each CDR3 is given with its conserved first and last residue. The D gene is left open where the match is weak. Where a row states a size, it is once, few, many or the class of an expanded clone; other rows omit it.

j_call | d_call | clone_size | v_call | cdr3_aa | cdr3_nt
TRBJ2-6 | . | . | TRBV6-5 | CASSYDTSGANVLTF | TGTGCCAGCAGTTATGACACCTCTGGGGCCAACGTCCTGACTTTC
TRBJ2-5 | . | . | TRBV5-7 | CASSRIRGLKETQYF | TGTGCCAGCAGCCGCATTCGGGGTTTGAAAGAGACCCAGTACTTC
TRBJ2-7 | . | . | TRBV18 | CASSPSSPATNAYEQYF | TGTGCCAGCTCACCAAGTTCGCCCGCGACAAACGCCTACGAGCAGTACTTC
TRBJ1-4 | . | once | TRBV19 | CASSIKGHGEKLFF | TGTGCCAGTAGTATAAAGGGCCACGGAGAAAAACTGTTTTTT
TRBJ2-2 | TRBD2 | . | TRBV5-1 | CASSFLAGHTTGELFF | TGCGCCAGCAGCTTCCTAGCGGGACACACCACCGGGGAGCTGTTTTTT
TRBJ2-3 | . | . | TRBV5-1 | CASSLGPTTSTDTQYF | TGCGCCAGCAGCTTGGGTCCCACGACTAGCACAGATACGCAGTATTTT
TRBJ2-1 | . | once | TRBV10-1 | CASSGSSLRDEQFF | TGCGCCAGCAGTGGGAGCAGTTTAAGGGATGAGCAGTTCTTC
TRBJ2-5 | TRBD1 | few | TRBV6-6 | CASREQGRQETQYF | TGTGCCAGCAGAGAACAGGGGCGCCAAGAGACCCAGTACTTC
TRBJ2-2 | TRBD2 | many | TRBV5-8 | CASSPLADTGELFF | TGTGCCAGCAGCCCGCTAGCGGATACCGGGGAGCTGTTTTTT
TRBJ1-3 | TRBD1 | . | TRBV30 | CAWSNRTGSYSGNTIYF | TGTGCCTGGAGTAACAGGACAGGGAGTTACTCTGGAAACACCATATATTTT
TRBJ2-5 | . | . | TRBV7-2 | CASSLAGTILQETQYF | TGTGCCAGCAGCTTAGCGGGTACAATCCTCCAAGAGACCCAGTACTTC
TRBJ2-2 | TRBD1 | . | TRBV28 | CASFSQGAGELFF | TGTGCCAGCTTCTCCCAGGGGGCCGGGGAGCTGTTTTTT
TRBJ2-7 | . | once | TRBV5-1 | CASSRSRWDFTYEQYF | TGCGCCAGCAGCCGTTCTCGTTGGGACTTTACCTACGAGCAGTACTTC
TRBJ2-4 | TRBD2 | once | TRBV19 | CASSIDGASGRVLAKNIQYF | TGTGCCAGTAGTATAGATGGGGCTAGCGGGAGGGTATTAGCCAAAAACATTCAGTACTTC
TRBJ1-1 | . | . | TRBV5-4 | CASSVWASQEAFF | TGTGCCAGCAGCGTTTGGGCCTCCCAAGAAGCTTTCTTT
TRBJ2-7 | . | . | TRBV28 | CASFGTASYEQYF | TGTGCCAGCTTCGGGACGGCATCCTACGAGCAGTACTTC
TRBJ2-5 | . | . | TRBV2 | CASRGDGETQYF | TGTGCCAGCAGGGGGGACGGGGAGACCCAGTACTTC
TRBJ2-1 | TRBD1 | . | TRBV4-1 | CASSQEGQGGDREFF | TGCGCCAGCAGCCAAGAGGGTCAGGGGGGGGACAGGGAGTTCTTC
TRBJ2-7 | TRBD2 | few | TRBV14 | CASSQGSGGYYEQYF | TGTGCCAGCAGCCAAGGAAGCGGGGGCTACTACGAGCAGTACTTC
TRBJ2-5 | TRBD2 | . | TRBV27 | CASSSWTSGIKTQYF | TGTGCCAGCAGTTCCTGGACTAGCGGGATAAAGACCCAGTACTTC
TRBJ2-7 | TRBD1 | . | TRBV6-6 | CASSSHAGGYEQYF | TGTGCCAGCAGTTCTCACGCAGGGGGCTACGAGCAGTACTTC
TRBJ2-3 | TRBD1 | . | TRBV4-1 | CASSRDSLGTDTQYF | TGCGCCAGCAGCCGGGACAGCCTTGGGACAGATACGCAGTATTTT
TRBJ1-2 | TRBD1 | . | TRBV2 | CASSYSGGDYGYTF | TGTGCCAGCAGTTACTCAGGGGGCGACTATGGCTACACCTTC
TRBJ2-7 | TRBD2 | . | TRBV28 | CASSFEREINEQYF | TGTGCCAGCAGTTTCGAGCGGGAGATCAACGAGCAGTACTTC
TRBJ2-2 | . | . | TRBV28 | CASRKDRVPGELFF | TGTGCCAGCAGAAAGGACAGAGTACCCGGGGAGCTGTTTTTT